This T cell receptor (beta chain) was sequenced for a study of T cell changes during pregnancy in multiple sclerosis. Some clones are missing from TCRdb's copy, which holds only in-frame ones; the method was immunoSEQ multiplex PCR. The sample holds approximately 84,000 clones, about 94% seen once. V lost 6 bases and J 3 bases, leaving 23 bases between the germline ends. The germline V gene has CDR1 SQVTM and CDR2 ANQGSEA. This CDR3 has 16 residues. This specimen was peripheral blood, taken in the third trimester of pregnancy. The chain joins TRBV29-1 to TRBJ2-5; D is unresolved. The clonotype comes from a female donor with multiple sclerosis, enrolled in a pregnancy study. The CDR3 region has the DNA TGCAGCGTCGCCGGGTCCGTCGGCCGGAGTGAAGAGACCCAGTACTTC. The encoded protein is CSVAGSVGRSEETQYF.